This record concerns one TCR beta chain sequence. The antigen remains undetermined. This CDR3 is 15 amino acids long. V lost 5 bases to trimming and J lost 6 bases; unmatched junction nucleotides: 10. The germline gives CDR1 SGHAT, CDR2 FQNNGV. The data were obtained in a study of cytomegalovirus exposure and HLA in healthy donors. On the study more broadly: Of all 400 or so donors who were genotyped, under 90% belonged to the Caucasian-associated ancestry cluster. Study results and caveats: CMV serostatus was the only recorded immune exposure for donors.

The donors (healthy individuals) were bone marrow donors. Use of 60 Vbeta and 13 Jbeta primers characterized the PCR. Sequencing was performed with immunoSEQ multiplex PCR; in TCRdb, only in-frame clones are kept and a portion is missing. This sample has 150,000 or so clones, with roughly 77% found just once. The TCR sequence derives from a man between 25 and 39 years old in good health and CMV-seropositive. This chain joins TRBV11-2 and TRBJ2-1; 7 positions match TRBD1. Sequenced material: PBMCs. The CDR3 protein is CASSRTGLSGNEQFF. The CDR3 DNA sequence: TGTGCCAGCAGCCGGACAGGCCTATCAGGCAATGAGCAGTTCTTC. The full variable domain, rest sourced from reference TRBV11-2 and TRBJ2-1, is EAGVAQSPRYKIIEKRQSVAFWCNPISGHATLYWYQQILGQGPKLLIQFQNNGVVDDSQLPKDRFSAERLKGVDSTLKIQPAKLEDSAVYLCASSRTGLSGNEQFFGPGTRLTVL.